This T cell receptor (beta chain) appears in the sequencing data of a study of response to subunit inactivated influenza vaccine. TCRdb processed the RT-PCR reads anew with MiXCR; each CDR3 protein has one entry. The table lists about 540,000 distinct CDR3 sequences, under 30% of them singletons. This clonotype has a handful of counts. These data were likewise used in another study, on T cells expressing NK-cell markers. As reported in that work: It was by 5'RACE template switching with UMIs that TCR beta cDNA was made. Cells sorted as CD3+CD56+NKG2C+, CD3+CD56+NKG2C- and CD3+CD56-NKG2C+ T cells supplied the TCR beta repertoires. Certain NKG2C+ T cell clones were expanded, and their HCMV specificity remained unclear.

The material sequenced was CD4+ T cells sorted from PBMCs, taken about 13 days after vaccination. This TCR was recovered from a man aged 50 to 59 who received an inactivated influenza vaccine.

This chain's CDR3 is CASSQDFSRGVEKLFF. The CDR3 DNA reads TGTGCCAGCAGCCAAGATTTTTCTAGGGGTGTTGAAAAACTGTTTTTT. The chain is built from TRBV14 and TRBJ1-4; tentatively, D is TRBD1 (5 bases). V gave up 0 bases and J gave up 7 bases, with 15 bases separating them. The length of the CDR3 is 16 residues. Per germline, CDR1 SGHDN and CDR2 FVKESK.